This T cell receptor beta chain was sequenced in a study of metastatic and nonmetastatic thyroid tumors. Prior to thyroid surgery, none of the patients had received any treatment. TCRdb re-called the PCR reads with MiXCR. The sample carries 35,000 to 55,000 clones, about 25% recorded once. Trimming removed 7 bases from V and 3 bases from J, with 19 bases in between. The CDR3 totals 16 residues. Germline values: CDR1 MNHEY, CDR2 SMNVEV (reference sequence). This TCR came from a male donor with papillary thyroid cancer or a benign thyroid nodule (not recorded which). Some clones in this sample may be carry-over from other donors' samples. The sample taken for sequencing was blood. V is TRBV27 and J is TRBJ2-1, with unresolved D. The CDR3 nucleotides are TGTGCCAGCACCTTTCGCCTCGACACCAACTACAATGAGCAGTTCTTC. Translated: CASTFRLDTNYNEQFF.